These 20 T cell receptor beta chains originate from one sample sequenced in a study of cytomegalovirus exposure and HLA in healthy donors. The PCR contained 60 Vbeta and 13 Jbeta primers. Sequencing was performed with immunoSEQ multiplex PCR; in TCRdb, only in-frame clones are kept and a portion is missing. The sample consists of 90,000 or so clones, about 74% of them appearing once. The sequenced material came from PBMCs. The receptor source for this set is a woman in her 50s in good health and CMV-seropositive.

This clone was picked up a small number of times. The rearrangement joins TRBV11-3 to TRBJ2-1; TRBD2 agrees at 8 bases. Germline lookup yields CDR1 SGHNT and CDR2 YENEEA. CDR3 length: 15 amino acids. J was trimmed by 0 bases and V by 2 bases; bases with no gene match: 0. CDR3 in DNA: TGTGCCAGCAGCTTAAGCGGGAGCTCCTACAATGAGCAGTTCTTC. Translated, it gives CASSLSGSSYNEQFF.

CDR3 residues: CASSIAEGYEQYF. In nucleotides, the CDR3 is TGTGCCAGTAGTATAGCTGAGGGCTACGAGCAGTACTTC. The V and J genes are TRBV19 and TRBJ2-7, with D perhaps matching TRBD2 (5 bases). The CDR3 is 13 residues long. Trimming took 1 base from V and 3 from J, leaving 7 bases between them. Germline CDR1 is LNHDA and CDR2 is SQIVND (reference sequence).

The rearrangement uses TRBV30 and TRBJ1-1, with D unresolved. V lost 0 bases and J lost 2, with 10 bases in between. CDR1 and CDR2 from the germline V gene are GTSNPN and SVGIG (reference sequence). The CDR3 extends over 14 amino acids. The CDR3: CAWSVSMGNTEAFF. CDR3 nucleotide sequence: TGTGCCTGGAGTGTATCGATGGGCAACACTGAAGCTTTCTTT.

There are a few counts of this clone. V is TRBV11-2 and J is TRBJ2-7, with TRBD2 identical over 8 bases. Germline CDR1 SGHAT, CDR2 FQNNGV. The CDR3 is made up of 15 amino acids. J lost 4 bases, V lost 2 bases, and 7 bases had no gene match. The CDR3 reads CASSLLGGRTYEQYF. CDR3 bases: TGTGCCAGCAGCTTATTAGGCGGGAGGACTTACGAGCAGTACTTC.

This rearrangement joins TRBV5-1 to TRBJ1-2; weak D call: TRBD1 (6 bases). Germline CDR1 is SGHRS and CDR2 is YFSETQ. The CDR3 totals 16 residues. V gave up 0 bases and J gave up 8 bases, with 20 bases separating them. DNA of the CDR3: TGCGCCAGCAGCTTGGACGGGACATCCGGCGTTAAAGGCTACACCTTC. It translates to CASSLDGTSGVKGYTF. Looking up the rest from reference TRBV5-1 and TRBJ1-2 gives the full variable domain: KAGVTQTPRYLIKTRGQQVTLSCSPISGHRSVSWYQQTPGQGLQFLFEYFSETQRNKGNFPGRFSGRQFSNSRSEMNVSTLELGDSALYLCASSLDGTSGVKGYTFGSGTRLTVV.

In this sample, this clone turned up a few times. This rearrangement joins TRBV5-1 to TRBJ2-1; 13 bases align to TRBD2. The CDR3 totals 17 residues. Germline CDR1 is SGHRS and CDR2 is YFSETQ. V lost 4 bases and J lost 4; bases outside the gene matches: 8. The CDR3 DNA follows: TGCGCCAGCAGCCCCGGACTAGCGGGAGTAAGGTACAATGAGCAGTTCTTC. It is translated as CASSPGLAGVRYNEQFF. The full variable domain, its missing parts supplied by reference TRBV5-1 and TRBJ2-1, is KAGVTQTPRYLIKTRGQQVTLSCSPISGHRSVSWYQQTPGQGLQFLFEYFSETQRNKGNFPGRFSGRQFSNSRSEMNVSTLELGDSALYLCASSPGLAGVRYNEQFFGPGTRLTVL.

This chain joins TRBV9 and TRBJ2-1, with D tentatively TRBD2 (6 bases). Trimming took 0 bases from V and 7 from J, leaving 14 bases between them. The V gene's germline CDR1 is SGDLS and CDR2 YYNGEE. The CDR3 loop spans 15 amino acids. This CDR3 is CASSVEREKRNEQFF. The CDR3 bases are TGTGCCAGCAGCGTAGAACGGGAGAAGAGGAATGAGCAGTTCTTC.

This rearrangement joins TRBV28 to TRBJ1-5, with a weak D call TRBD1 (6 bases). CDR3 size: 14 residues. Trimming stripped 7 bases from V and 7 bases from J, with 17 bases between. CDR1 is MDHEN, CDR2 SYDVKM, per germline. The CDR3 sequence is CASTLPRGGQPQHF. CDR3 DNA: TGTGCCAGCACCCTGCCAAGGGGGGGACAGCCCCAGCATTTT.

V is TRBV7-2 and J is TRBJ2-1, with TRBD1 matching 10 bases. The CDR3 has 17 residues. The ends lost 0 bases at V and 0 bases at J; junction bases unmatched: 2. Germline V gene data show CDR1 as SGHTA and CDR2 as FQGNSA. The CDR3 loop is CASSLAGTGVSYNEQFF. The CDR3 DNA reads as TGTGCCAGCAGCTTAGCAGGGACAGGGGTCTCCTACAATGAGCAGTTCTTC.

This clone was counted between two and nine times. The CDR3 sequence: CASSSSGSSYEQYF. CDR3 DNA sequence: TGTGCCAGCAGCTCTAGCGGGAGCTCCTACGAGCAGTACTTC. This chain links TRBV11-3 with TRBJ2-7; 10 bases map to TRBD2. This CDR3 contains 14 residues. Per germline, CDR1 SGHNT and CDR2 YENEEA. J gave up 0 bases and V 4 bases, and 0 bases lay outside the gene matches.

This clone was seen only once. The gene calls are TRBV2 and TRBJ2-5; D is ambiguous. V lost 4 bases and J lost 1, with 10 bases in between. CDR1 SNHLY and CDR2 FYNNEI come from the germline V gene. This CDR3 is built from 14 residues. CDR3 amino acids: CASSASVTQETQYF. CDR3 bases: TGTGCCAGCAGTGCATCAGTTACCCAAGAGACCCAGTACTTC.

The CDR3 DNA is TGTGCCAGTAGTATCGTCCTAGCTTATTACTACGAGCAGTACTTC. It translates to CASSIVLAYYYEQYF. The chain links TRBV19 to TRBJ2-7, with a tentative D call TRBD2 (5 bases). Per germline, CDR1 LNHDA and CDR2 SQIVND (reference sequence). CDR3 size: 15 residues. V was trimmed by 3 bases and J by 3 bases, leaving 15 bases between them.

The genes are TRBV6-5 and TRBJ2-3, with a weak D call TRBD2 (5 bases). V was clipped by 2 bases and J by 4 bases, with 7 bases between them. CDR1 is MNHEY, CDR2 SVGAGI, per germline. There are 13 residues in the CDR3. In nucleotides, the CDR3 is TGTGCCAGCAGTTACGAGGGAGCAGATACGCAGTATTTT. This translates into CASSYEGADTQYF.

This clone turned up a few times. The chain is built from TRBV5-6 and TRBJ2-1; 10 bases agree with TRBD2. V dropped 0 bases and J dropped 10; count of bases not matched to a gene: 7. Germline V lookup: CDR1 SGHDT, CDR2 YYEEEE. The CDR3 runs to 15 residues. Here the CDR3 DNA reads TGTGCCAGCAGCTTGGTATTAGCGGGAGGAAGGGAGCAGTTCTTC. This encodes CASSLVLAGGREQFF.

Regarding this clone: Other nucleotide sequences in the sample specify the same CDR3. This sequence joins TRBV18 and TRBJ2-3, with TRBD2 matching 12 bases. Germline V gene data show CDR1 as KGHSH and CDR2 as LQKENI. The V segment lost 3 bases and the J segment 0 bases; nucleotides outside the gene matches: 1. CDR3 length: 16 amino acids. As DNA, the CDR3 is TGTGCCAGCTCACCCGGGACTAGCGGGAGCACAGATACGCAGTATTTT. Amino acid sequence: CASSPGTSGSTDTQYF.

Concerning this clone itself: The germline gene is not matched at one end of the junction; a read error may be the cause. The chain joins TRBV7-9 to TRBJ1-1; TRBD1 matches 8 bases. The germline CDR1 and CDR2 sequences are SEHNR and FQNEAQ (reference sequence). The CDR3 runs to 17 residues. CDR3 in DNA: TGTTCCAGCAGCTTAGGTTTAGTGAGACAGGGGAGGGCTGAAGCTTTCTTT. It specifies CSSSLGLVRQGRAEAFF.

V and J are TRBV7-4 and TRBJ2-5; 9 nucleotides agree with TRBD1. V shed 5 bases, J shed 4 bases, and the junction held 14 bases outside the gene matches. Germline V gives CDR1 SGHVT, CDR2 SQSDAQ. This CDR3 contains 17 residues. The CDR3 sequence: CASSDIHRDRESETQYF. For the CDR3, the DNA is TGTGCCAGCAGCGATATTCACCGGGACAGGGAGTCAGAGACCCAGTACTTC. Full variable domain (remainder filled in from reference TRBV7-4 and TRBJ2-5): GAGVSQSPRYKVAKRGRDVALRCDSISGHVTLYWYRQTLGQGSEVLTYSQSDAQRDKSGRPSGRFSAERPERSVSTLKIQRTEQGDSAVYLCASSDIHRDRESETQYFGPGTRLLVL.

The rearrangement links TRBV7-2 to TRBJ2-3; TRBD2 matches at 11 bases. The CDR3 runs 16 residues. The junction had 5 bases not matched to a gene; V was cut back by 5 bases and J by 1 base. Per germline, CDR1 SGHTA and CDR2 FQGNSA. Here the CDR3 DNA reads TGTGCCAGCAGCCCCCAGACTAGCGGGGGCACAGATACGCAGTATTTT. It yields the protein CASSPQTSGGTDTQYF.

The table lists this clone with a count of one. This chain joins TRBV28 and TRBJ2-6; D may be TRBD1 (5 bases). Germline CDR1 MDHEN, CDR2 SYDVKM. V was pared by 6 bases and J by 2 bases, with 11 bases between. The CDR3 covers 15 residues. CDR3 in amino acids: CASRKGAAGANVLTF. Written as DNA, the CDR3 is TGTGCCAGCAGGAAAGGGGCGGCTGGGGCCAACGTCCTGACTTTC.

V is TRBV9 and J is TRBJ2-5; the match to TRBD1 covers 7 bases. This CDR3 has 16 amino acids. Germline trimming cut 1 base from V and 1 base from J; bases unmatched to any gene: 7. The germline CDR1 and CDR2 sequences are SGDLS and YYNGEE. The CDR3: CASSVSNRDSQETQYF. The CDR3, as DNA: TGTGCCAGCAGCGTATCGAACCGGGACAGCCAAGAGACCCAGTACTTC.